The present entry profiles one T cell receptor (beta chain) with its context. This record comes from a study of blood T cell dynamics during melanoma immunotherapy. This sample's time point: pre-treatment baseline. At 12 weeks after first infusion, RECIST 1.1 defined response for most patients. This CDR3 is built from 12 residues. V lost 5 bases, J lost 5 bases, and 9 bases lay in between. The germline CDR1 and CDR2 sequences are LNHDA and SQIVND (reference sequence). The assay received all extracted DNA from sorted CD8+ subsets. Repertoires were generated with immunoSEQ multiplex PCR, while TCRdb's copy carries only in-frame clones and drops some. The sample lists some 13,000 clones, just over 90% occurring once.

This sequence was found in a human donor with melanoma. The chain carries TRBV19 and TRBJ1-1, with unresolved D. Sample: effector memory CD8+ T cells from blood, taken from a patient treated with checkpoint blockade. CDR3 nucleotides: TGTGCCAGTAGTTTCCCGGGGACTGAAGCTTTCTTT. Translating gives CASSFPGTEAFF.